These 15 T cell receptor beta chains were sequenced from one sample in a study of radiation and T cells in renal cell carcinoma. The sample's time point: blood 2 weeks post-SBRT. Treatment described: 15 Gy SBRT to primary tumor, nephrectomy 4 weeks later. Only in-frame clones appear in the TCRdb table, and some are missing; sequencing was by immunoSEQ multiplex PCR. The sample carries 100,000 to 150,000 clones, around 89% recorded once. Sequences were derived from blood, sampled from a patient whose treatment included radiotherapy and nephrectomy. These receptors were obtained from a woman in her 70s with renal cell carcinoma.

V is TRBV27 and J is TRBJ2-7; D gene unclear. This CDR3 spans 14 amino acids. The germline CDR1 and CDR2 sequences are MNHEY and SMNVEV (reference sequence). V dropped 5 bases and J dropped 0 bases, with 11 bases sitting between them. CDR3 sequence: CASSLRRSSYEQYF. The CDR3 coding sequence is TGTGCCAGCAGTCTCAGGAGAAGCTCCTACGAGCAGTACTTC.

V gene TRBV2 combines with J gene TRBJ2-1; TRBD2 aligns across 11 bases. V lost 6 bases to trimming and J lost 2 bases; unmatched junction nucleotides: 15. The CDR3 covers 19 residues. Germline CDR1 is SNHLY and CDR2 is FYNNEI. CDR3 protein: CASRGETSGGPLPYNEQFF. CDR3 in DNA: TGTGCCAGCAGAGGGGAAACTAGCGGGGGCCCCCTCCCCTACAATGAGCAGTTCTTC.

V usage is TRBV5-6 and J usage is TRBJ2-5; D may correspond to TRBD1 or TRBD2 (5 bases each). The DNA matches TRBJ2-7 better at its end, which makes the J call doubtful. The CDR3 totals 13 residues. Germline lookup yields CDR1 SGHDT and CDR2 YYEEEE. The CDR3 sequence is CASRSGRSYEQYF. The CDR3 DNA follows: TGTGCCAGCAGGTCGGGACGCTCCTACGAGCAGTACTTC.

The chain is built from TRBV11-3 and TRBJ2-2; D gene uncertain. The CDR3 sequence is 12 residues long. V lost 0 bases to trimming and J lost 6 bases, with 2 bases between them. Germline assignment: CDR1 SGHNT and CDR2 YENEEA. CDR3 in amino acids: CASSLDPGELFF. The CDR3 nucleotides read TGTGCCAGCAGCTTAGATCCCGGGGAGCTGTTTTTT.

The chain links TRBV6-5 to TRBJ2-3; 7 nucleotides agree with TRBD1. V shed 4 bases and J 3 bases; nucleotides not matched to a gene: 4. The CDR3 is made up of 14 amino acids. CDR1 MNHEY and CDR2 SVGAGI come from the germline V gene. CDR3 sequence (DNA): TGTGCCAGCAGTTTAGGACAGGCGACAGATACGCAGTATTTT. This sequence encodes CASSLGQATDTQYF.

The chain employs TRBV5-4 and TRBJ2-3, with D tentatively TRBD2 (6 bases). Trimming shortened V by 3 bases and J by 0 bases, and 17 bases separated the two germline ends. The CDR3 length is 17 residues. Germline CDR1 is SGHNT and CDR2 is YYREEE (reference sequence). The CDR3 DNA follows: TGTGCCAGCAGCTCTCGCTCGACGGGGACTAGCACAGATACGCAGTATTTT. It is translated as CASSSRSTGTSTDTQYF.

This chain connects TRBV7-2 to TRBJ1-1; D uncertain. The germline CDR1 and CDR2 sequences are SGHTA and FQGNSA. Trimming stripped 4 bases from V and 7 bases from J, with 7 bases between. The CDR3 contains 11 residues. CDR3 residues: CASSSEDEAFF. The CDR3 bases are TGTGCCAGCAGCTCCGAGGATGAAGCTTTCTTT.

This sequence joins TRBV7-6 and TRBJ1-1; 8 bases are a match to TRBD1. The length of the CDR3 is 16 residues. Germline assignment: CDR1 SGHVS and CDR2 FNYEAQ. The ends lost 5 bases at V and 0 bases at J; junction bases unmatched: 8. CDR3 amino acids: CASSRPRTGLNTEAFF. In DNA, the CDR3 is TGTGCCAGCAGCCGACCCCGGACAGGGTTGAACACTGAAGCTTTCTTT.

The chain joins TRBV7-9 to TRBJ1-2; D is unresolved. Germline assignment: CDR1 SEHNR and CDR2 FQNEAQ (reference sequence). The V end lost 0 bases, the J end lost 0 bases, and 8 bases lay between the germline ends. CDR3 length: 15 residues. Here the CDR3 DNA reads TGTGCCAGCAGCTTAGCAGCAGCCGCTAACTATGGCTACACCTTC. Encoded protein: CASSLAAAANYGYTF.

In its sample, this clone was seen a few times. The rearrangement uses TRBV28 and TRBJ1-6, with 12 bases that match TRBD1. Germline loops: CDR1 MDHEN, CDR2 SYDVKM. The CDR3 sequence is 14 residues long. V gave up 7 bases and J gave up 10 bases; unmatched junction bases: 5. CDR3 amino acids: CASNRDRGRSPLHF. The CDR3 DNA reads TGTGCCAGCAACCGGGACAGGGGGCGGTCACCCCTCCACTTT.

Details on this clone: The same CDR3 arises from other DNA sequences in this sample as well. The chain carries TRBV5-1 and TRBJ2-2; tentative D call: TRBD1 (7 bases). Trimming left V 0 bases short and J 4 bases short, with 10 bases between. This CDR3 region has 15 residues. The germline gives CDR1 SGHRS, CDR2 YFSETQ. CDR3: CASSLDRGGTGELFF. For the CDR3, the DNA is TGCGCCAGCAGCTTGGACAGGGGAGGCACCGGGGAGCTGTTTTTT.

This clone showed up just once. The chain is built from TRBV7-9 and TRBJ1-2; tentatively, D is TRBD1 (6 bases). The length of the CDR3 is 14 residues. In germline, CDR1 is SEHNR, CDR2 FQNEAQ (reference sequence). V was pared by 5 bases and J by 5 bases, with 15 bases between. The CDR3 is CASSISGTPYGYTF. CDR3 DNA: TGTGCCAGCAGCATCTCCGGGACACCGTATGGCTACACCTTC.

The genes are TRBV9 and TRBJ1-1, with TRBD1 as a possible D gene (5 bases). V was clipped by 3 bases and J by 1 base, with 13 bases between them. This CDR3 is 15 amino acids long. Germline loops: CDR1 SGDLS, CDR2 YYNGEE. The CDR3 region has the DNA TGTGCCAGCAGCGAACAGACAGTTTCGAACACTGAAGCTTTCTTT. The encoded protein is CASSEQTVSNTEAFF.

V is TRBV6-1 and J is TRBJ1-5; TRBD1 might be the D (5 bases). The V end lost 3 bases, the J end lost 4 bases, and 16 bases lay between the germline ends. CDR1 and CDR2 (germline): MNHNS, SASEGT. The CDR3 loop spans 16 amino acids. The CDR3 protein is CASSDLRQTLNQPQHF. DNA for the CDR3: TGTGCCAGCAGTGACTTGAGACAGACGTTAAATCAGCCCCAGCATTTT.

The rearrangement uses TRBV7-9 and TRBJ2-7; 11 nucleotides align to TRBD2. Germline V CDR1 and CDR2: SEHNR, FQNEAQ (reference sequence). There are 14 residues in the CDR3. The ends lost 4 bases at V and 3 bases at J; junction bases unmatched: 2. The CDR3 region is CASSSGTSGYEQYF. DNA of the CDR3: TGTGCCAGCAGCTCGGGGACTAGCGGCTACGAGCAGTACTTC. The variable domain in full, with the rest retrieved from reference TRBV7-9 and TRBJ2-7, is DTGVSQNPRHKITKRGQNVTFRCDPISEHNRLYWYRQTLGQGPEFLTYFQNEAQLEKSRLLSDRFSAERPKGSFSTLEIQRTEQGDSAMYLCASSSGTSGYEQYFGPGTRLTVT.